The 21 T cell receptor beta chains below were found in one sample sequenced in a study of cytomegalovirus exposure and HLA in healthy donors. Vbeta (60) and Jbeta (13) primers were used in the PCR. Clones were sequenced by immunoSEQ multiplex PCR, and TCRdb holds only the in-frame ones, with some missing. Of over 75,000 clones in the sample, about 75% were seen once. Input material: PBMCs. Every receptor here comes from a man in his forties or fifties in good health and CMV-seropositive.

The V call is TRBV5-1, the J call TRBJ1-1; 9 bases match TRBD1. Germline CDR1 is SGHRS and CDR2 is YFSETQ. The CDR3 totals 16 residues. J gave up 0 bases and V 3 bases, and 6 bases lay outside the gene matches. The CDR3 region has the DNA TGCGCCAGCAGCTCAGGGACAGGGCTTATGAACACTGAAGCTTTCTTT. Residues: CASSSGTGLMNTEAFF.

This clone appeared a few times. The chain combines TRBV29-1 with TRBJ2-7; 8 bases are a match to TRBD2. CDR1 is SQVTM, CDR2 ANQGSEA, per germline. The V segment lost 5 bases and the J segment 0 bases; nucleotides outside the gene matches: 3. The CDR3 covers 13 residues. The DNA for the CDR3 is TGCAGCGTTATTCTAGCGGGCTCCTACGAGCAGTACTTC. The encoded protein is CSVILAGSYEQYF.

This sequence joins TRBV6-5 and TRBJ1-1; 12 bases agree with TRBD1. The length of the CDR3 is 15 residues. V lost 6 bases to trimming and J lost 2 bases; unmatched junction nucleotides: 4. CDR1 is MNHEY and CDR2 is SVGAGI in the germline V gene. Here the CDR3 DNA reads TGTGCCAGCAGGGGACAGGGGGCCCTTAACACTGAAGCTTTCTTT. This sequence encodes CASRGQGALNTEAFF.

The chain employs TRBV10-3 and TRBJ2-1, with 7 bases identical to TRBD2. The V gene end was trimmed by 8 bases and the J gene end by 0 bases; junction bases not matched to a gene: 13. Germline loops: CDR1 ENHRY, CDR2 SYGVKD. This CDR3 spans 17 amino acids. Written as DNA, the CDR3 is TGTGCCATCGGTGGGAGGGTAGCGGGCCTCTCCTACAATGAGCAGTTCTTC. Translation gives CAIGGRVAGLSYNEQFF.

The chain uses TRBV15 and TRBJ2-7; 8 bases are a match to TRBD1. There are 15 residues in the CDR3. CDR1 is LNHNV and CDR2 is YYDKDF in the germline V gene (reference sequence). V lost 4 bases and J lost 1; bases outside the gene matches: 6. In DNA form, the CDR3 reads TGTGCCACCAGCAAACCGACAGGGGAATCCTACGAGCAGTACTTC. Its protein is CATSKPTGESYEQYF.

The table lists this clone with a few counts. V gene TRBV6-1 combines with J gene TRBJ1-1; D remains ambiguous. Germline V lookup: CDR1 MNHNS, CDR2 SASEGT. V was pared by 1 base and J by 8 bases, with 8 bases between. The CDR3 spans 12 residues. In DNA form, the CDR3 reads TGTGCCAGCAGTGAAGGGGCAGCCGAAGCTTTCTTT. It is translated as CASSEGAAEAFF.

V is TRBV6-5 and J is TRBJ2-2; 8 nucleotides match TRBD1. V dropped 9 bases and J dropped 6; count of bases not matched to a gene: 9. Germline loops: CDR1 MNHEY, CDR2 SVGAGI. This CDR3 has 14 residues. CDR3 protein: CASRGQGAAGELFF. As DNA, the CDR3 is TGTGCCAGTAGAGGTCAGGGGGCGGCCGGGGAGCTGTTTTTT.

This clone was counted only a few times. The chain uses TRBV19 and TRBJ2-7, with a possible D match to TRBD1 (7 bases). Germline V CDR1 and CDR2: LNHDA, SQIVND (reference sequence). CDR3 size: 15 residues. The V end lost 7 bases, the J end lost 6 bases, and 22 bases lay between the germline ends. CDR3 nucleotide sequence: TGTGCCAGTACCCAGGGGGGTGGCTCAGGAGGCGAGCAGTACTTC. It yields the protein CASTQGGGSGGEQYF.

The genes are TRBV2 and TRBJ1-2; D is possibly TRBD1 (5 bases). Germline loops: CDR1 SNHLY, CDR2 FYNNEI. V shed 3 bases and J shed 3 bases, with 5 bases lying between them. This CDR3 contains 12 residues. The CDR3 is CASSDRDYGYTF. CDR3 bases: TGTGCCAGCAGTGACAGGGACTATGGCTACACCTTC.

The chain employs TRBV19 and TRBJ2-7; TRBD1 agrees at 7 bases. The J segment lost 5 bases and the V segment lost 5 bases, leaving 9 bases of the junction unmatched. The germline CDR1 and CDR2 sequences are LNHDA and SQIVND (reference sequence). This CDR3 comprises 14 residues. The CDR3 DNA reads TGTGCCAGTAGTGCGAACAGGGGTGGCAACGAGCAGTACTTC. This gives the protein CASSANRGGNEQYF.

V usage is TRBV2 and J usage is TRBJ1-2, with D perhaps matching TRBD1 (5 bases). This CDR3 has 13 residues. Germline CDR1 SNHLY, CDR2 FYNNEI. V gave up 8 bases and J gave up 4 bases, with 14 bases separating them. This chain's CDR3 is CASSQAGRYGYTF. For the CDR3, the DNA is TGTGCCAGCTCACAGGCCGGGCGCTATGGCTACACCTTC.

A few counts support this clone. The rearrangement links TRBV9 to TRBJ2-7, with 8 bases lining up with TRBD2. In germline, CDR1 is SGDLS, CDR2 YYNGEE. V trimming: 2 bases; J trimming: 6 bases; junction bases outside the gene matches: 10. The CDR3 is 15 amino acids. The CDR3 is CASSVTGTRASEQYF. The CDR3 DNA reads as TGTGCCAGCAGCGTTACCGGGACTAGGGCCTCCGAGCAGTACTTC.

The chain combines TRBV5-8 with TRBJ1-5; 7 nucleotides align to TRBD1. Germline V gene data show CDR1 as SGHTS and CDR2 as YDEGEE. V trimming: 3 bases; J trimming: 4 bases; junction bases outside the gene matches: 7. CDR3 length equals 15 residues. The DNA for the CDR3 is TGTGCCAGCAGCTGGAGGGGGCTGGGGAATCAGCCCCAGCATTTT. It is translated as CASSWRGLGNQPQHF.

V usage is TRBV28 and J usage is TRBJ2-7; 7 bases fit TRBD2. The CDR3 length is 17 residues. Germline V CDR1 and CDR2: MDHEN, SYDVKM. J was trimmed by 0 bases and V by 6 bases; bases with no gene match: 14. The CDR3 loop reads CASSSHGASGTSYEQYF. The CDR3 nucleotides read TGTGCCAGCAGCAGCCACGGGGCTAGCGGAACCTCCTACGAGCAGTACTTC.

This clone was counted a few times. The rearrangement joins TRBV6-4 to TRBJ2-3, with D possibly matching TRBD2 (5 bases). The germline V gene has CDR1 MRHNA and CDR2 SNTAGT. The CDR3 has 14 residues. Deletions cut 4 bases from V and 1 base from J, with 9 bases between. The CDR3 loop is CASSVRGGTDTQYF. The CDR3 DNA follows: TGTGCCAGCAGTGTTCGGGGAGGCACAGATACGCAGTATTTT.

This sequence joins TRBV6-5 and TRBJ1-1; no reliable D call. The germline V and J ends were trimmed by 0 bases and 5 bases, with 16 bases remaining between them. The CDR3 contains 16 residues. CDR1 and CDR2 (germline): MNHEY, SVGAGI. CDR3 coding DNA: TGTGCCAGCAGTTACTCGAAAGGGAGCCTGGCGACTGAAGCTTTCTTT. Translating gives CASSYSKGSLATEAFF.

The chain combines TRBV4-1 with TRBJ2-7; 7 bases agree with TRBD2. CDR1 and CDR2 (germline): MGHRA, YSYEKL. Trimming cost V 7 bases and J 4 bases; bases outside gene matches: 19. The CDR3 is 17 amino acids. CDR3 protein: CASTKDGGGLTGYEQYF. Here the CDR3 DNA reads TGCGCCAGCACCAAAGATGGGGGGGGTTTAACTGGTTACGAGCAGTACTTC.

The rearrangement links TRBV7-8 to TRBJ2-3; 8 bases map to TRBD2. Germline lookup yields CDR1 SGHVS and CDR2 FQNEAQ. V gave up 4 bases and J gave up 6 bases; unmatched junction bases: 6. This CDR3 comprises 14 residues. CDR3 loop: CASSYGTSSDTQYF. As DNA, the CDR3 is TGTGCCAGCAGCTACGGGACTAGTAGCGATACGCAGTATTTT.

The chain carries TRBV18 and TRBJ1-5; 10 bases line up with TRBD1. The germline V gene encodes CDR1 KGHSH and CDR2 LQKENI. Losses at the gene ends were 2 bases for V and 1 base for J; bases not matched to a gene: 8. CDR3 length equals 18 residues. The CDR3 sequence: CASSPRATGGISNQPQHF. CDR3 nucleotides: TGTGCCAGCTCACCAAGGGCGACAGGGGGCATAAGCAATCAGCCCCAGCATTTT. The full variable domain, with the rest looked up from reference TRBV18 and TRBJ1-5, is NAGVMQNPRHLVRRRGQEARLRCSPMKGHSHVYWYRQLPEEGLKFMVYLQKENIIDESGMPKERFSAEFPKEGPSILRIQQVVRGDSAAYFCASSPRATGGISNQPQHFGDGTRLSIL.

The rearrangement uses TRBV5-1 and TRBJ1-2; 10 nucleotides align to TRBD1. The CDR3 extends over 16 amino acids. CDR1 and CDR2 from the germline V gene are SGHRS and YFSETQ. V dropped 4 bases and J dropped 3; count of bases not matched to a gene: 9. In DNA form, the CDR3 reads TGCGCCAGCAGCCCGGAGGGACAGGGGCATTACTATGGCTACACCTTC. Protein sequence: CASSPEGQGHYYGYTF.

The chain employs TRBV4-3 and TRBJ2-1, with 10 bases that match TRBD2. CDR1 and CDR2 (germline): LGHNA, YSLEER. With V trimmed by 0 bases and J by 4 bases, 3 bases remained unmatched. This CDR3 has 16 amino acids. The CDR3 sequence is CASSQESSGGYNEQFF. In DNA, the CDR3 is TGCGCCAGCAGCCAAGAGTCTAGCGGGGGTTACAATGAGCAGTTCTTC.